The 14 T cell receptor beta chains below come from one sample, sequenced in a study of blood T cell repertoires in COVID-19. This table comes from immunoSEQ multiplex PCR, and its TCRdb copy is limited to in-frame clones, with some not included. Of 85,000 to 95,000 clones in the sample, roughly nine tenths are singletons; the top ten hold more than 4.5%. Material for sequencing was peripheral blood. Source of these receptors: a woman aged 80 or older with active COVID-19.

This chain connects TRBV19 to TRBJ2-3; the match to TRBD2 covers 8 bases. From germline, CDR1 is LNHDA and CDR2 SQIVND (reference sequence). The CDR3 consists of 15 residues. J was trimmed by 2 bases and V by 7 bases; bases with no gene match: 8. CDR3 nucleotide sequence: TGTGCCAGTACCGAGGGCGGGAGGCCCACAGATACGCAGTATTTT. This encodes CASTEGGRPTDTQYF. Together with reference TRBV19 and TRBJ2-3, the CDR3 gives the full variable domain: DGGITQSPKYLFRKEGQNVTLSCEQNLNHDAMYWYRQDPGQGLRLIYYSQIVNDFQKGDIAEGYSVSREKKESFPLTVTSAQKNPTAFYLCASTEGGRPTDTQYFGPGTRLTVL.

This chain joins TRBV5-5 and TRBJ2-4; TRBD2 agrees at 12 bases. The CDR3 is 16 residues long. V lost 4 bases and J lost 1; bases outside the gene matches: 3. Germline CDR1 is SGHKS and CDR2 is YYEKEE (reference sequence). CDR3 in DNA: TGTGCCAGCAGCCATACTAGCGGGAGGGCCAAAAACATTCAGTACTTC. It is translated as CASSHTSGRAKNIQYF.

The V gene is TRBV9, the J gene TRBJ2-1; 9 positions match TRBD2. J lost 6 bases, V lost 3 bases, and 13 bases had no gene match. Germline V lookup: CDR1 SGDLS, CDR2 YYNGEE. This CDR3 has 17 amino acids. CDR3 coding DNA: TGTGCCAGCAGCGCAACCCCCGGGACTAGCTTCGTCAATGAGCAGTTCTTC. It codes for CASSATPGTSFVNEQFF.

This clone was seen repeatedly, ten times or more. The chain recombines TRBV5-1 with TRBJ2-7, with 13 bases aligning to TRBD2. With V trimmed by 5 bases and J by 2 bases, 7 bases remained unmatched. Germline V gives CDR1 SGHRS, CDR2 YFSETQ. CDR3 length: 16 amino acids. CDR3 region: CASSSTGTSGTYEQYF. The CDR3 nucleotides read TGCGCCAGCAGTTCGACCGGGACTAGCGGGACCTACGAGCAGTACTTC. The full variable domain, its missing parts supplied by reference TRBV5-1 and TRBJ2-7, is KAGVTQTPRYLIKTRGQQVTLSCSPISGHRSVSWYQQTPGQGLQFLFEYFSETQRNKGNFPGRFSGRQFSNSRSEMNVSTLELGDSALYLCASSSTGTSGTYEQYFGPGTRLTVT.

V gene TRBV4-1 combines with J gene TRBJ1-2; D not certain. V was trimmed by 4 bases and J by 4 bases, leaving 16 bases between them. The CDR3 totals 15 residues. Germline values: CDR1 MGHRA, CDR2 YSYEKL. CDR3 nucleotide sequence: TGCGCCAGCAGCCCACACTCGGGGAACCTCTATGGCTACACCTTC. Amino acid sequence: CASSPHSGNLYGYTF.

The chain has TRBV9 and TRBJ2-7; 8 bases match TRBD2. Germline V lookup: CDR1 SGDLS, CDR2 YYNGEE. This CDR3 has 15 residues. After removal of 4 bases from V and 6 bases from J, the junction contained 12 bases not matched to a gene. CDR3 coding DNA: TGTGCCAGCAGCCCCAGCGGGAGTCAATCCCCCGAGCAGTACTTC. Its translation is CASSPSGSQSPEQYF.

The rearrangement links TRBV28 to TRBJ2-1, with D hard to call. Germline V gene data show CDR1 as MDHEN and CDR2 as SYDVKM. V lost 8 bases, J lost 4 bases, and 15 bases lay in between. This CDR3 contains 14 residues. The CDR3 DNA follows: TGTGCCAGCTGGTCGCCTCTATATTACAATGAGCAGTTCTTC. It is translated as CASWSPLYYNEQFF. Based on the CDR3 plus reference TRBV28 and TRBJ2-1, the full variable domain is DVKVTQSSRYLVKRTGEKVFLECVQDMDHENMFWYRQDPGLGLRLIYFSYDVKMKEKGDIPEGYSVSREKKERFSLILESASTNQTSMYLCASWSPLYYNEQFFGPGTRLTVL.

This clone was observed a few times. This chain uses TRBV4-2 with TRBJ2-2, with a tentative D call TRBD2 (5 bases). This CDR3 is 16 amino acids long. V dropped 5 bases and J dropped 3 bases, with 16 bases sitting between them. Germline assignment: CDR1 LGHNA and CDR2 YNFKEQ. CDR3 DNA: TGTGCCAGCAGCATACTAGGTAGCTCACACACCGGGGAGCTGTTTTTT. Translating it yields CASSILGSSHTGELFF.

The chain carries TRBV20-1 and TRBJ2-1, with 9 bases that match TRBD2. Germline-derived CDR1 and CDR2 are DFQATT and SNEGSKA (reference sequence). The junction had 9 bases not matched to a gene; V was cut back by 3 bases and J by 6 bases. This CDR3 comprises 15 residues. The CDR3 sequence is CSASLASGTRNEQFF. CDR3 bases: TGCAGTGCTAGTTTGGCTAGCGGGACCCGCAATGAGCAGTTCTTC.

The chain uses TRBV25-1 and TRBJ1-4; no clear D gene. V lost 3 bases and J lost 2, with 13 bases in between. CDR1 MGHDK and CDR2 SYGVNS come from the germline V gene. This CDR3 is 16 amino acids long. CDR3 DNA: TGTGCCAGCAGTGAGGGGAGGACGGCCACTAATGAAAAACTGTTTTTT. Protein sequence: CASSEGRTATNEKLFF. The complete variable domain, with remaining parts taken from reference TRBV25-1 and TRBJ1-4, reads EADIYQTPRYLVIGTGKKITLECSQTMGHDKMYWYQQDPGMELHLIHYSYGVNSTEKGDLSSESTVSRIRTEHFPLTLESARPSHTSQYLCASSEGRTATNEKLFFGSGTQLSVL.

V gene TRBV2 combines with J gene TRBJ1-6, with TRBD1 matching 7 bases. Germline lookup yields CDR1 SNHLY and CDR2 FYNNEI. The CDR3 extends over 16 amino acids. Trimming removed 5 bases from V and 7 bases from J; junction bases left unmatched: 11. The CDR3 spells CASSHNRGVDNSPLHF. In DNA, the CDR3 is TGTGCCAGCAGTCACAACAGGGGAGTGGACAATTCACCCCTCCACTTT. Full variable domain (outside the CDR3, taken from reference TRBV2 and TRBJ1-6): EPEVTQTPSHQVTQMGQEVILRCVPISNHLYFYWYRQILGQKVEFLVSFYNNEISEKSEIFDDQFSVERPDGSNFTLKIRSTKLEDSAMYFCASSHNRGVDNSPLHFGNGTRLTVT.

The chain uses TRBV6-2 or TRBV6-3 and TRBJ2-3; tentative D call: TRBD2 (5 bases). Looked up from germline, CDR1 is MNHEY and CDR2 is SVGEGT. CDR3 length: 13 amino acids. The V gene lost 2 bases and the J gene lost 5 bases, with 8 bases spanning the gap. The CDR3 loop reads CASSYNRGDTQYF. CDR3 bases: TGTGCCAGCAGTTACAACCGGGGAGATACGCAGTATTTT.

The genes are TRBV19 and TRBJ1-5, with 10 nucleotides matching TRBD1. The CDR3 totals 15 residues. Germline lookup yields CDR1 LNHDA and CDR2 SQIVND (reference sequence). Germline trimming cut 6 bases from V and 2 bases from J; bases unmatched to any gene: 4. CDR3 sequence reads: CASSGQGGGNQPQHF. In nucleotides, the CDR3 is TGTGCCAGTAGCGGACAGGGGGGAGGCAATCAGCCCCAGCATTTT.

CDR3 sequence: CASSVAPGGTEAFF. Written as DNA, the CDR3 is TGTGCCAGCAGCGTAGCCCCAGGGGGGACTGAAGCTTTCTTT. The V gene is TRBV9, the J gene TRBJ1-1; 7 nucleotides line up with TRBD1. Germline V gene data show CDR1 as SGDLS and CDR2 as YYNGEE. This CDR3 contains 14 residues. Losses at the gene ends were 0 bases for V and 5 bases for J; bases not matched to a gene: 4.